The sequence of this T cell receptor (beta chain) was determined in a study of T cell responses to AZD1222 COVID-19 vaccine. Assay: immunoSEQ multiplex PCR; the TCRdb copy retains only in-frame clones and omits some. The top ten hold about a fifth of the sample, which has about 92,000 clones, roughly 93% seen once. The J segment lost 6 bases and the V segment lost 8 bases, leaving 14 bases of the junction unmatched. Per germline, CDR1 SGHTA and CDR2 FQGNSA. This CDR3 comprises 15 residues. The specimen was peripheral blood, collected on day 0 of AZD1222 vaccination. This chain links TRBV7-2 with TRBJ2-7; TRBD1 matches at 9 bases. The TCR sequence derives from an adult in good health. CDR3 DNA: TGTGCCAGCGGAGACCGGGGACAGGGTGCGGTCGAGCAGTACTTC. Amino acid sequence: CASGDRGQGAVEQYF.